Below, 27 T cell receptor beta chains from the same sample are listed, as sequenced in a study of T cell responses to AZD1222 COVID-19 vaccine. Data came from immunoSEQ multiplex PCR; TCRdb stores just in-frame clones and leaves some out. The data contain about 92,000 clones, under 90% of them singletons. The sequences come from peripheral blood, collected on day 0 of AZD1222 vaccination. These receptors came from an adult in good health.

The gene calls are TRBV7-2 and TRBJ2-7, with 10 nucleotides matching TRBD1. V was clipped by 6 bases and J by 6 bases; unmatched bases: 11. The germline CDR1 and CDR2 sequences are SGHTA and FQGNSA. The CDR3 totals 15 residues. The CDR3 spells CASRPPGTGVSEQYF. The CDR3 DNA sequence: TGTGCCAGCAGGCCTCCGGGGACAGGGGTTTCCGAGCAGTACTTC.

This chain connects TRBV7-9 to TRBJ1-2; TRBD1 might be the D (6 bases). V lost 5 bases and J 6 bases, leaving 16 bases between the germline ends. Germline V gene data show CDR1 as SEHNR and CDR2 as FQNEAQ (reference sequence). CDR3 length: 14 residues. The CDR3 nucleotides are TGTGCCAGCAGCCCCGGGGGGCAGGGAGATGGCTACACCTTC. It is translated as CASSPGGQGDGYTF. Combining the CDR3 with reference TRBV7-9 and TRBJ1-2 gives the whole variable domain DTGVSQNPRHKITKRGQNVTFRCDPISEHNRLYWYRQTLGQGPEFLTYFQNEAQLEKSRLLSDRFSAERPKGSFSTLEIQRTEQGDSAMYLCASSPGGQGDGYTFGSGTRLTVV.

The V gene is TRBV19, the J gene TRBJ1-5; D is ambiguous. Trimming took off 5 bases at V and 9 bases at J, with 17 bases between the two ends. Germline loops: CDR1 LNHDA, CDR2 SQIVND (reference sequence). The CDR3 loop spans 14 amino acids. The CDR3 DNA reads as TGTGCCAGTAGTTTCTCATTGGGCCCATGGCCCCAGCATTTT. It yields the protein CASSFSLGPWPQHF.

The V call is TRBV19, the J call TRBJ1-2; perhaps TRBD1 as D (5 bases). This CDR3 has 14 amino acids. Germline CDR1 LNHDA, CDR2 SQIVND (reference sequence). Trimming took off 6 bases at V and 0 bases at J, with 11 bases between the two ends. As DNA, the CDR3 is TGTGCCAGTAGAAGGACACTAGCTAACTATGGCTACACCTTC. This translates into CASRRTLANYGYTF. Using reference TRBV19 and TRBJ1-2 for the parts outside the CDR3, the full variable domain is DGGITQSPKYLFRKEGQNVTLSCEQNLNHDAMYWYRQDPGQGLRLIYYSQIVNDFQKGDIAEGYSVSREKKESFPLTVTSAQKNPTAFYLCASRRTLANYGYTFGSGTRLTVV.

A few counts support this clone. V usage is TRBV24-1 and J usage is TRBJ2-6; 10 bases align to TRBD1. After removal of 4 bases from V and 3 bases from J, the junction contained 5 bases not matched to a gene. Germline CDR1 reads KGHDR; CDR2 reads SFDVKD. The CDR3 covers 17 residues. DNA for the CDR3: TGTGCCACCAGTGAACCGGGACAGGGGCGTGGGGCCAACGTCCTGACTTTC. Its translation is CATSEPGQGRGANVLTF.

This clone was counted a single time. The V call is TRBV2, the J call TRBJ2-2, with D perhaps TRBD1 (5 bases). CDR1 SNHLY and CDR2 FYNNEI come from the germline V gene. The CDR3 consists of 11 residues. V dropped 9 bases and J dropped 5 bases, with 7 bases sitting between them. As DNA, the CDR3 is TGTGCCAGTAAGGGGACCGGGGAGCTGTTTTTT. As protein: CASKGTGELFF.

About this clone itself: Compared with germline, one end of the junction differs, possibly owing to a read error. This chain links TRBV27 with TRBJ2-5, with D tentatively TRBD1 (6 bases). Germline CDR1 is MNHEY and CDR2 is SMNVEV (reference sequence). The CDR3 has 12 residues. The CDR3 DNA reads as TGTGCCAGCAGTTTCCAAGGACAGCCTAAGGACTTC. It yields the protein CASSFQGQPKDF.

The chain carries TRBV6-2 or TRBV6-3 and TRBJ2-2, with TRBD1 matching 7 bases. V lost 5 bases to trimming and J lost 5 bases; unmatched junction nucleotides: 11. The germline V gene encodes CDR1 MNHEY and CDR2 SVGEGT. The CDR3 is 16 residues long. CDR3 residues: CASSPRPGGGTGELFF. For the CDR3, the DNA is TGTGCCAGCAGTCCCCGCCCAGGGGGTGGGACCGGGGAGCTGTTTTTT.

The J gene is TRBJ1-6, the V gene TRBV15, with TRBD1 as a possible D gene (5 bases). The CDR3 consists of 16 residues. Germline V gene data show CDR1 as LNHNV and CDR2 as YYDKDF (reference sequence). V was trimmed by 5 bases and J by 10 bases, leaving 21 bases between them. As DNA, the CDR3 is TGTGCCACCAGCGGACCGGGACGGGGGGTTAACTCACCCCTCCACTTT. Translating gives CATSGPGRGVNSPLHF.

The J gene is TRBJ2-1, the V gene TRBV7-2; D call uncertain. The CDR3 totals 12 residues. Per the germline V gene, CDR1 is SGHTA and CDR2 is FQGNSA. V was cut by 5 bases and J by 10 bases, with 12 bases left in between. In nucleotides, the CDR3 is TGTGCCAGCAGCCCCCCCCAGGCGGAGCAGTTCTTC. It yields the protein CASSPPQAEQFF. Full variable domain (missing parts from reference TRBV7-2 and TRBJ2-1): GAGVSQSPSNKVTEKGKDVELRCDPISGHTALYWYRQSLGQGLEFLIYFQGNSAPDKSGLPSDRFSAERTGGSVSTLTIQRTQQEDSAVYLCASSPPQAEQFFGPGTRLTVL.

The chain links TRBV27 to TRBJ1-2, with TRBD1 identical over 9 bases. Germline V lookup: CDR1 MNHEY, CDR2 SMNVEV (reference sequence). This CDR3 has 15 amino acids. Unmatched junction bases numbered 11, after V lost 7 bases and J lost 5 bases. CDR3 protein: CASNPSGQGIYGYTF. DNA of the CDR3: TGTGCCAGCAACCCATCGGGACAGGGAATATATGGCTACACCTTC.

The chain combines TRBV2 with TRBJ1-5; 7 bases line up with TRBD1. The germline V gene encodes CDR1 SNHLY and CDR2 FYNNEI. There are 17 residues in the CDR3. The CDR3 DNA is TGTCCCGGCAAGACAGGGAACTCCATTTACAGCAATCAGCCCCAGCATTTT. Its protein is CPGKTGNSIYSNQPQHF.

The V gene is TRBV28, the J gene TRBJ1-1, with D maybe TRBD1 (5 bases). CDR1 MDHEN and CDR2 SYDVKM come from the germline V gene. The CDR3 consists of 17 residues. V lost 2 bases and J 3 bases, leaving 19 bases between the germline ends. The CDR3 DNA sequence: TGTGCCAGCAGTTTACCCCCGGCAGGGACGATCGACACTGAAGCTTTCTTT. Amino acid sequence: CASSLPPAGTIDTEAFF. Complete variable domain (other parts from reference TRBV28 and TRBJ1-1): DVKVTQSSRYLVKRTGEKVFLECVQDMDHENMFWYRQDPGLGLRLIYFSYDVKMKEKGDIPEGYSVSREKKERFSLILESASTNQTSMYLCASSLPPAGTIDTEAFFGQGTRLTVV.

The V and J genes are TRBV5-6 and TRBJ1-3, with TRBD1 as a possible D gene (5 bases). CDR3 length: 17 amino acids. Trimming removed 3 bases from V and 0 bases from J, with 16 bases in between. Per the germline V gene, CDR1 is SGHDT and CDR2 is YYEEEE. CDR3 DNA: TGTGCCAGCAGCTATACTCCAGGGATGAGCTCTGGAAACACCATATATTTT. This translates into CASSYTPGMSSGNTIYF.

The V gene is TRBV29-1, the J gene TRBJ2-3; 8 positions match TRBD2. The CDR3 is 16 amino acids. CDR1 SQVTM and CDR2 ANQGSEA come from the germline V gene. The V and J ends lost 3 bases and 4 bases, in that order; junction bases with no gene match: 12. CDR3: CSVDVRTGGPADTQYF. The CDR3 DNA reads as TGCAGCGTTGATGTTAGGACGGGAGGGCCGGCAGATACGCAGTATTTT.

This chain joins TRBV3-1 (or the pseudogene TRBV3-2) and TRBJ2-7; TRBD1 might be the D (5 bases). Per germline, CDR1 LGHDT and CDR2 YNNKEL (reference sequence). Between the trimmed V and J ends, which lost 0 bases and 7 bases, there was a span of 10 bases. This CDR3 region has 13 residues. CDR3 in amino acids: CASSQDLGAEQYF. CDR3 nucleotide sequence: TGTGCCAGCAGCCAAGATCTAGGGGCAGAGCAGTACTTC.

Note on this clone: An end of the junction does not agree with germline; a read error may underlie this. Here the CDR3 reads CASSLAARGSSYEQYF. The CDR3, as DNA: TGTGCTAGCAGCTTAGCGGCCAGGGGGAGCTCCTACGAGCAGTACTTC. The chain is built from TRBV7-7 and TRBJ2-7, with a tentative D call TRBD1 (7 bases). The CDR3 sequence is 16 residues long. Germline values: CDR1 SSHAT, CDR2 FNYEAQ (reference sequence).

This rearrangement joins TRBV28 to TRBJ2-5; the match to TRBD1 covers 10 bases. Germline CDR1 is MDHEN and CDR2 is SYDVKM. The CDR3 runs 16 residues. The V gene end was trimmed by 5 bases and the J gene end by 5 bases; junction bases not matched to a gene: 11. Written as DNA, the CDR3 is TGTGCCAGCAGTCCACACCGACAGGGGGCGGGGGAGACCCAGTACTTC. Its protein product is CASSPHRQGAGETQYF.

This clone was observed once. J is TRBJ2-7 and V is TRBV7-8; weak D call: TRBD2 (6 bases). V was trimmed by 5 bases and J by 4 bases, leaving 9 bases between them. The germline V gene has CDR1 SGHVS and CDR2 FQNEAQ. The CDR3 has 12 residues. CDR3 in amino acids: CASSRAGYEQYF. The CDR3, as DNA: TGTGCCAGCAGCCGAGCGGGTTACGAGCAGTACTTC.

This chain connects TRBV27 to TRBJ2-7; no clear D. With 3 bases removed from V and 5 bases from J, the gap between germline ends came to 14 bases. CDR1 is MNHEY and CDR2 is SMNVEV in the germline V gene (reference sequence). The CDR3 consists of 14 residues. CDR3: CASSFGRSRHEQYF. CDR3 in DNA: TGTGCCAGCAGTTTTGGCAGGTCGAGGCACGAGCAGTACTTC.

As DNA, the CDR3 is TGTGCCAGCAGCCCCTACCCAGGCTCTGGGGCCAACGTCCTGACTTTC. Residues: CASSPYPGSGANVLTF. V is TRBV11-2 and J is TRBJ2-6; D gene ambiguous. CDR1 SGHAT and CDR2 FQNNGV come from the germline V gene. Trimming removed 5 bases at V and 0 bases at J, with 11 bases between. This CDR3 region has 16 residues. Based on the CDR3 plus reference TRBV11-2 and TRBJ2-6, the full variable domain is EAGVAQSPRYKIIEKRQSVAFWCNPISGHATLYWYQQILGQGPKLLIQFQNNGVVDDSQLPKDRFSAERLKGVDSTLKIQPAKLEDSAVYLCASSPYPGSGANVLTFGAGSRLTVL.

This chain joins TRBV5-4 and TRBJ2-7; TRBD2 aligns across 8 bases. V was pared by 2 bases and J by 3 bases, with 7 bases of the junction left unmatched. This CDR3 region has 15 residues. Germline V CDR1 and CDR2: SGHNT, YYREEE (reference sequence). The CDR3 is CASSFGSGTFYEQYF. CDR3 sequence (DNA): TGTGCCAGCAGCTTCGGTAGCGGGACATTCTACGAGCAGTACTTC. The full variable domain, rest sourced from reference TRBV5-4 and TRBJ2-7, is ETGVTQSPTHLIKTRGQQVTLRCSSQSGHNTVSWYQQALGQGPQFIFQYYREEENGRGNFPPRFSGLQFPNYSSELNVNALELDDSALYLCASSFGSGTFYEQYFGPGTRLTVT.

This chain joins TRBV19 and TRBJ1-1, with 8 bases identical to TRBD1. Per germline, CDR1 LNHDA and CDR2 SQIVND (reference sequence). V was pared by 4 bases and J by 6 bases, with 7 bases of the junction left unmatched. The CDR3 has 14 residues. Here the CDR3 reads CASSSGQGRAEAFF. In DNA form, the CDR3 reads TGTGCCAGTAGTAGCGGACAGGGAAGGGCTGAAGCTTTCTTT.

This chain connects TRBV6-2 or TRBV6-3 to TRBJ2-1, with D tentatively TRBD1 or TRBD2 (6 bases each). There are 15 residues in the CDR3. Between the trimmed V and J ends, which lost 5 bases and 10 bases, there was a span of 21 bases. CDR1 is MNHEY and CDR2 is SVGEGT in the germline V gene. In DNA form, the CDR3 reads TGTGCCAGCAGTCGCGGGACAAGCTCCGAGCTGGAGCAGTTCTTC. Protein product: CASSRGTSSELEQFF.

The CDR3 DNA is TGTGCCACCAGCATCGCCGGGGTGGGGTACTATGGCTACACCTTC. Translating it yields CATSIAGVGYYGYTF. The V gene is TRBV15, the J gene TRBJ1-2, with D hard to call. Germline loops: CDR1 LNHNV, CDR2 YYDKDF (reference sequence). CDR3 size: 15 residues. Trimming pared 4 bases from V and 3 bases from J, leaving 15 bases between.

The chain recombines TRBV4-1 with TRBJ1-6; 8 bases line up with TRBD1. The germline V gene encodes CDR1 MGHRA and CDR2 YSYEKL. The CDR3 has 17 residues. V was clipped by 1 base and J by 9 bases; unmatched bases: 11. The CDR3 DNA sequence: TGCGCCAGCAGCCAAGCCCCCGGACAGGGAGATGTTTCACCCCTCCACTTT. It translates to CASSQAPGQGDVSPLHF.

This clone turned up a few times. This chain links TRBV5-1 with TRBJ2-7, with 11 nucleotides matching TRBD2. Germline loops: CDR1 SGHRS, CDR2 YFSETQ. The CDR3 extends over 15 amino acids. J lost 7 bases, V lost 4 bases, and 10 bases had no gene match. The DNA of the CDR3 is TGCGCCAGCAGCCAGACTAGCGGGACTATTGTGGAGCAGTACTTC. It codes for CASSQTSGTIVEQYF.